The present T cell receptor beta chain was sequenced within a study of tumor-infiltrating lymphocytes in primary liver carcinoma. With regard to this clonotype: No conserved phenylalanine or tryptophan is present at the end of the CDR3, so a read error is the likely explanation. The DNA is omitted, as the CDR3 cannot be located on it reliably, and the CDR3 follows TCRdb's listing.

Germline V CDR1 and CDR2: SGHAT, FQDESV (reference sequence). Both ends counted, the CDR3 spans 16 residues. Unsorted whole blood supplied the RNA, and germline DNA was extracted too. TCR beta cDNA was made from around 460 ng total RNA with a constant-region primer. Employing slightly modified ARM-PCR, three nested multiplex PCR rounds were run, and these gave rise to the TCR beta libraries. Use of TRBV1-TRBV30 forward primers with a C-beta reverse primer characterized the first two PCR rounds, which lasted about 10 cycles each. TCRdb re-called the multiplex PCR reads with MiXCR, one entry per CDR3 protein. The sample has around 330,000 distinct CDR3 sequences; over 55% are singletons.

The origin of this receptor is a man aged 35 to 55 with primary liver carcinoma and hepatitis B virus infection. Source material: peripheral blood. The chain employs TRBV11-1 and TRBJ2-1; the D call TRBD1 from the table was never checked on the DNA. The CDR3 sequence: CASSFIPGTFVNEQLV.